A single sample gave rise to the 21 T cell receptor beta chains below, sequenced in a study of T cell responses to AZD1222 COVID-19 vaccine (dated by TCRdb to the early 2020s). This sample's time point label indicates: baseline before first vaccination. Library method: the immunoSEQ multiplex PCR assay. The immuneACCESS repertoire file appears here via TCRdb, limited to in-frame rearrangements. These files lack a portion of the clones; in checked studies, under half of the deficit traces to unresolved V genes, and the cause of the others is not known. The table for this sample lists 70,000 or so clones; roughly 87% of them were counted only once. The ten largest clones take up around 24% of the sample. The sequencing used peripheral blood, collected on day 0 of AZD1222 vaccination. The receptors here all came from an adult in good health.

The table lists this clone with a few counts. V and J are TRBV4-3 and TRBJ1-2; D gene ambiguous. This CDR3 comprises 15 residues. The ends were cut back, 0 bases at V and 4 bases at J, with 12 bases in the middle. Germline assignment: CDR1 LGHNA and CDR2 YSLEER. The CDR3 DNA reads TGCGCCAGCAGCCAAGACCCGACGGGCACCTATGGCTACACCTTC. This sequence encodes CASSQDPTGTYGYTF.

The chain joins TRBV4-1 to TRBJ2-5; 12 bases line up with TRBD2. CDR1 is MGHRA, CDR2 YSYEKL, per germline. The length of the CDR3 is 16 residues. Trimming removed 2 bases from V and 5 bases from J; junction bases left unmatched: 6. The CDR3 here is CASSQQLAGGQETQYF. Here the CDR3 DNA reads TGCGCCAGCAGCCAACAACTAGCGGGGGGCCAGGAGACCCAGTACTTC.

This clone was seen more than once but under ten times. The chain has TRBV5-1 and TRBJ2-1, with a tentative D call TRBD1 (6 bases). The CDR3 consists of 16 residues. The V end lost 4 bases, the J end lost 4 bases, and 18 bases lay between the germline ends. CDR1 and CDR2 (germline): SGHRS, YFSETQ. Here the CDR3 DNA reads TGCGCCAGCAGCGGCGCCGGGACATATTCTTACAATGAGCAGTTCTTC. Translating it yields CASSGAGTYSYNEQFF. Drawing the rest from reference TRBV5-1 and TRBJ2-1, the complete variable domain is KAGVTQTPRYLIKTRGQQVTLSCSPISGHRSVSWYQQTPGQGLQFLFEYFSETQRNKGNFPGRFSGRQFSNSRSEMNVSTLELGDSALYLCASSGAGTYSYNEQFFGPGTRLTVL.

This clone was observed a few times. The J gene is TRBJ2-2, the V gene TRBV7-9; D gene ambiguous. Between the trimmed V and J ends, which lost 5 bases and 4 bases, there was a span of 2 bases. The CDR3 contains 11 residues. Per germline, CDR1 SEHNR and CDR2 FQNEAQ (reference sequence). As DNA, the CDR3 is TGTGCCAGCAGCCCCACCGGGGAGCTGTTTTTT. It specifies CASSPTGELFF. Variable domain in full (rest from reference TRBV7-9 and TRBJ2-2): DTGVSQNPRHKITKRGQNVTFRCDPISEHNRLYWYRQTLGQGPEFLTYFQNEAQLEKSRLLSDRFSAERPKGSFSTLEIQRTEQGDSAMYLCASSPTGELFFGEGSRLTVL.

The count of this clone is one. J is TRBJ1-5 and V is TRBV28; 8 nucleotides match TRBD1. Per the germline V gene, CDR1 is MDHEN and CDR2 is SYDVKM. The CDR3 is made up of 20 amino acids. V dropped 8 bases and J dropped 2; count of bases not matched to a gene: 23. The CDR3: CASFPRSLKAGGMGNQPQHF. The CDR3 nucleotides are TGTGCCAGCTTTCCACGAAGCCTAAAGGCAGGGGGCATGGGCAATCAGCCCCAGCATTTT.

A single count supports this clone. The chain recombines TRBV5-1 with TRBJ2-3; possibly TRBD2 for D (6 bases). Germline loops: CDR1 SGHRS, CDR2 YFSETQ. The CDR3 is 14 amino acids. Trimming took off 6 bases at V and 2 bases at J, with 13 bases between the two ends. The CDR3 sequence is CASTTGLLTDTQYF. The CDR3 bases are TGCGCCAGCACGACTGGACTACTCACAGATACGCAGTATTTT.

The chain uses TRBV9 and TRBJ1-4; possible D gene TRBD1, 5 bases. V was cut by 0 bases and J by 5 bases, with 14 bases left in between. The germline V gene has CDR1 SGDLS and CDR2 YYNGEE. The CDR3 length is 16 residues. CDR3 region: CASSVAPGTGNEKLFF. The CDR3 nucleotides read TGTGCCAGCAGCGTAGCCCCCGGGACGGGGAATGAAAAACTGTTTTTT.

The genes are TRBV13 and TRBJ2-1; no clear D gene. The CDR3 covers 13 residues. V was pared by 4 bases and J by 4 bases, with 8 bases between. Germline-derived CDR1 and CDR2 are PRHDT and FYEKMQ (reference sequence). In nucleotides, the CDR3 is TGTGCCAGCAGCTCCCGCGGATACAATGAGCAGTTCTTC. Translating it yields CASSSRGYNEQFF. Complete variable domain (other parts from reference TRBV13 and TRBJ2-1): AAGVIQSPRHLIKEKRETATLKCYPIPRHDTVYWYQQGPGQDPQFLISFYEKMQSDKGSIPDRFSAQQFSDYHSELNMSSLELGDSALYFCASSSRGYNEQFFGPGTRLTVL.

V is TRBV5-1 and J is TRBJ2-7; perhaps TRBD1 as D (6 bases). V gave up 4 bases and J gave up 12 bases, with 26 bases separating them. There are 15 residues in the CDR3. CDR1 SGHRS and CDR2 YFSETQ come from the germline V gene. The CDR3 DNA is TGCGCCAGCAGCCCAGGGACATTTGGGGCATGGGACCTGTACTTC. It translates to CASSPGTFGAWDLYF.

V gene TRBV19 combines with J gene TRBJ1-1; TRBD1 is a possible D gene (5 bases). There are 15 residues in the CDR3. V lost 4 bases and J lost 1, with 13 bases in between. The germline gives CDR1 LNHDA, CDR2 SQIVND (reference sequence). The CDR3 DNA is TGTGCCAGTAGTACCCTAATTACAGGGAACACTGAAGCTTTCTTT. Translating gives CASSTLITGNTEAFF.

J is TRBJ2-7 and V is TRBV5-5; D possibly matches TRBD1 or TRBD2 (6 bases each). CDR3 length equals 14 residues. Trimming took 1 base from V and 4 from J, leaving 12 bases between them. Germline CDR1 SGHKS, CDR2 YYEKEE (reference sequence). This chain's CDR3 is CASSLKTGGYEQYF. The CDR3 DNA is TGTGCCAGCAGCTTGAAGACAGGAGGGTACGAGCAGTACTTC. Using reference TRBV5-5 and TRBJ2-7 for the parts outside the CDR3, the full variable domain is DAGVTQSPTHLIKTRGQQVTLRCSPISGHKSVSWYQQVLGQGPQFIFQYYEKEERGRGNFPDRFSARQFPNYSSELNVNALLLGDSALYLCASSLKTGGYEQYFGPGTRLTVT.

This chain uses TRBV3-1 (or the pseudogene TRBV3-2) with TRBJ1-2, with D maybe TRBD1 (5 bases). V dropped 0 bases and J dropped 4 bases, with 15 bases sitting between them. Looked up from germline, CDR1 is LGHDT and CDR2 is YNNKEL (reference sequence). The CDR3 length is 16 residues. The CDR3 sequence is CASSQDGAGGGYGYTF. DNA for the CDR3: TGTGCCAGCAGCCAAGACGGGGCGGGGGGAGGCTATGGCTACACCTTC.

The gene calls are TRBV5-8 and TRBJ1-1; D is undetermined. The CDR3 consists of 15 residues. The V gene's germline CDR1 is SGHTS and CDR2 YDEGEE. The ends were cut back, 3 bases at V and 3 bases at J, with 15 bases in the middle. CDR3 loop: CASSSIRALDTEAFF. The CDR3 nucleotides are TGTGCCAGCAGCTCCATCCGGGCTCTGGACACTGAAGCTTTCTTT.

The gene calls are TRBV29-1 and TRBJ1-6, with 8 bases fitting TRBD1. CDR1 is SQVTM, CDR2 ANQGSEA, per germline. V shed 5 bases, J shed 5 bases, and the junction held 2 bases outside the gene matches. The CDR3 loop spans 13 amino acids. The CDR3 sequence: CSVSDRDNSPLHF. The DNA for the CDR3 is TGCAGCGTTTCGGACAGGGATAATTCACCCCTCCACTTT.

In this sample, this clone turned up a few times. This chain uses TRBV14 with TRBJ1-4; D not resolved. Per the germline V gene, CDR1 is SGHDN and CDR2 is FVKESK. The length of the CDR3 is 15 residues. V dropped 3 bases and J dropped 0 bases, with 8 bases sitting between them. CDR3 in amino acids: CASSHLGATNEKLFF. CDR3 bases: TGTGCCAGCAGCCATTTAGGAGCAACTAATGAAAAACTGTTTTTT.

In nucleotides, the CDR3 is TGTGCCAGTAGTATAAGAGGCGGGTCCTACACCGGGGAGCTGTTTTTT. As protein: CASSIRGGSYTGELFF. The chain combines TRBV19 with TRBJ2-2; TRBD2 is a possible D gene (5 bases). Germline CDR1 reads LNHDA; CDR2 reads SQIVND (reference sequence). Trimming took 2 bases from V and 3 from J, leaving 13 bases between them. The CDR3 runs 16 residues.

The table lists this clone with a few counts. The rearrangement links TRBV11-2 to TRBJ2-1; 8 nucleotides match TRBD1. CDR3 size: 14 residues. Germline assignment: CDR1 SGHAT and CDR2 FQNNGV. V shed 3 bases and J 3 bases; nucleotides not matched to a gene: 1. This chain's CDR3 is CASSFGQGYNEQFF. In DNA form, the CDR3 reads TGTGCCAGCAGCTTCGGACAGGGCTACAATGAGCAGTTCTTC.

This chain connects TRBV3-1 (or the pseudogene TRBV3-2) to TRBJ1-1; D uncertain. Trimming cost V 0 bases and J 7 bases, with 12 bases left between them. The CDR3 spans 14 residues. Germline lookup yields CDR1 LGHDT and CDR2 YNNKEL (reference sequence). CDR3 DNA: TGTGCCAGCAGCCAAGAGGACGGCGCCCTTGAAGCTTTCTTT. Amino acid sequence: CASSQEDGALEAFF.

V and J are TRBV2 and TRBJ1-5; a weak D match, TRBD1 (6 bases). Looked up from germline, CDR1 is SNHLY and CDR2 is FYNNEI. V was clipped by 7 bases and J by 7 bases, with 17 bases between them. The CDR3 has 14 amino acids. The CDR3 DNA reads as TGTGCCAGCAACCTACAGGGTGAGGGCCAGCCCCAGCATTTT. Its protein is CASNLQGEGQPQHF.

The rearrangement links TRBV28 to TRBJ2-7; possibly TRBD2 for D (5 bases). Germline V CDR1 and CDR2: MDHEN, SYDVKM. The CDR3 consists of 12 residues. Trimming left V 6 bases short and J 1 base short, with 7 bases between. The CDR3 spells CASSGGSYEQYF. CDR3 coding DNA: TGTGCCAGCAGCGGAGGATCCTACGAGCAGTACTTC.

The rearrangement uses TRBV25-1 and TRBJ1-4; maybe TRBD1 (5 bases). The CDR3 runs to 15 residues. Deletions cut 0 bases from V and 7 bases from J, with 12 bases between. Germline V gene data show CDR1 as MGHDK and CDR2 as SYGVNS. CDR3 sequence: CASSEYGAGSEKLFF. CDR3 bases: TGTGCCAGCAGTGAATATGGGGCAGGAAGTGAAAAACTGTTTTTT.